The clone carrying this TCR beta chain has a handful of counts. This table comes from immunoSEQ multiplex PCR, and its TCRdb copy is limited to in-frame clones, with some not included. The sample lists 250,000 to 350,000 clones, about 81% seen once, with over 1.3% in the top ten. This sample was included in a study of blood T cell repertoires in COVID-19. Turning to the study itself: Samples representing acute and convalescent COVID-19 were sourced from the United States, Italy and Spain.

Trimming removed 8 bases at V and 1 base at J, with 12 bases between. CDR1 is WNHNN, CDR2 SYGVQD, per germline (reference sequence). The length of the CDR3 is 14 residues. The Seattle patients joined while their infection was active and were tracked longitudinally afterward. The TCR sequence derives from a human donor with COVID-19, enrolled during active disease. The donor label of this sample is uncertain. The chain is built from TRBV10-1 and TRBJ2-1, with TRBD1 as a possible D gene (7 bases). The specimen sequenced was peripheral blood. The CDR3 region is CASPGGRSYNEQFF. The CDR3 nucleotides are TGCGCCAGCCCAGGGGGGAGGTCCTACAATGAGCAGTTCTTC.